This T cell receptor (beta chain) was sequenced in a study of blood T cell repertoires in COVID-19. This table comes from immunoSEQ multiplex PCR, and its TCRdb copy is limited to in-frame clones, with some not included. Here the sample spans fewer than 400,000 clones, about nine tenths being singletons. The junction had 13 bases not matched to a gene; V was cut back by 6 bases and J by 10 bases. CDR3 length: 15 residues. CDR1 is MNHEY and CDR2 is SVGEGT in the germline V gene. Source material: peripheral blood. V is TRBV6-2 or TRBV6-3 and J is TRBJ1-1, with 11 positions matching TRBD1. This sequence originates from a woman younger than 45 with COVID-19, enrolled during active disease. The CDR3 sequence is CASSPSGTGGAGAFF. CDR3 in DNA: TGTGCCAGCAGCCCATCCGGGACAGGGGGAGCAGGAGCTTTCTTT.